This is a list of T cell receptor beta chains from one sample in a study of cytomegalovirus exposure and HLA in healthy donors. Here immunoSEQ multiplex PCR was the method, and the copy in TCRdb shows in-frame clones only, minus some. Seen here are fewer than 150,000 clones, 82% observed once, and the top ten hold around 2.7%. The specimen sequenced was PBMCs. The source of these receptors is a woman under 30 in good health and CMV-seronegative. Each CDR3 is given with its conserved first and last residue. D genes are given only for firm matches. A row's size may be missing; if present it is once, few, many or a size class.

CDR3nt: TGTGCCAGCAGTTTGGAAGTAGCCACTGAAGCTTTCTTT; CDR3aa: CASSLEVATEAFF; j_gene: TRBJ1-1; v_gene: TRBV27; d_gene: NA; abundance: NA; len: 13
CDR3nt: TGCGCCAGCAGCAGGGATGGTGGCACAGATACGCAGTATTTT; CDR3aa: CASSRDGGTDTQYF; j_gene: TRBJ2-3; v_gene: TRBV10-1; d_gene: NA; abundance: NA; len: 14
CDR3nt: TGTGCCAGCAGCTTAGGACTAGCGGGAACCACCGGGGAGCTGTTTTTT; CDR3aa: CASSLGLAGTTGELFF; j_gene: TRBJ2-2; v_gene: TRBV7-2; d_gene: TRBD2; abundance: NA; len: 16
CDR3nt: TGTGCCAGCAGCTTACAGGGTATGACTGAAGCTTTCTTT; CDR3aa: CASSLQGMTEAFF; j_gene: TRBJ1-1; v_gene: TRBV7-2; d_gene: NA; abundance: NA; len: 13
CDR3nt: TGTGCCAGCAGTGACCGGACTAGCGGGAGGGCCATTTTCAATGAGCAGTTCTTC; CDR3aa: CASSDRTSGRAIFNEQFF; j_gene: TRBJ2-1; v_gene: TRBV6-1; d_gene: TRBD2; abundance: once; len: 18
CDR3nt: TGCGCCAGCAGTCCCGACAGGGCTACTGAAGCTTTCTTT; CDR3aa: CASSPDRATEAFF; j_gene: TRBJ1-1; v_gene: TRBV10-2; d_gene: TRBD1; abundance: NA; len: 13
CDR3nt: TGCGCCAGCAGCTTGGCGGGGGACGGTACGCAGTATTTT; CDR3aa: CASSLAGDGTQYF; j_gene: TRBJ2-3; v_gene: TRBV5-1; d_gene: NA; abundance: NA; len: 13
CDR3nt: TGTGCCAGTAGTATACCCCCAAATGAAAAACTGTTTTTT; CDR3aa: CASSIPPNEKLFF; j_gene: TRBJ1-4; v_gene: TRBV19; d_gene: NA; abundance: NA; len: 13
CDR3nt: TGTGCCAGCAGCTCGGGACAGACAAATCAGCCCCAGCATTTT; CDR3aa: CASSSGQTNQPQHF; j_gene: TRBJ1-5; v_gene: TRBV5-8; d_gene: TRBD1; abundance: NA; len: 14
CDR3nt: TGTGCCAGCAGCCGGACACTTATGAACACTGAAGCTTTCTTT; CDR3aa: CASSRTLMNTEAFF; j_gene: TRBJ1-1; v_gene: TRBV27; d_gene: NA; abundance: NA; len: 14
CDR3nt: TGTGCCAGCAGGCCACAGGGTTGGGCCGGGGAGCTGTTTTTT; CDR3aa: CASRPQGWAGELFF; j_gene: TRBJ2-2; v_gene: TRBV28; d_gene: NA; abundance: NA; len: 14
CDR3nt: TGTGCCAGCAGCTTAGCGGGAAACACTGAAGCTTTCTTT; CDR3aa: CASSLAGNTEAFF; j_gene: TRBJ1-1; v_gene: TRBV11-3; d_gene: NA; abundance: NA; len: 13
CDR3nt: TGTGCCAGCGGGAGACAGGACTTTACCCATGGCTACACCTTC; CDR3aa: CASGRQDFTHGYTF; j_gene: TRBJ1-2; v_gene: TRBV2; d_gene: NA; abundance: NA; len: 14
CDR3nt: TGTGCCAGCTCACGCGGACAGGGGACCACCGGGGAGCTGTTTTTT; CDR3aa: CASSRGQGTTGELFF; j_gene: TRBJ2-2; v_gene: TRBV18; d_gene: TRBD1; abundance: NA; len: 15
CDR3nt: TGCGCCAGCAGCCAAGATCTGGGGGCGAAAACCAACTATGGCTACACCTTC; CDR3aa: CASSQDLGAKTNYGYTF; j_gene: TRBJ1-2; v_gene: TRBV4-1; d_gene: NA; abundance: NA; len: 17
CDR3nt: TGTGCCAGCAGCCCCGGACAGGGCCAGCTCGTGGGAAACACCATATATTTT; CDR3aa: CASSPGQGQLVGNTIYF; j_gene: TRBJ1-3; v_gene: TRBV7-8; d_gene: TRBD1; abundance: NA; len: 17
CDR3nt: TGTGCCAGCAGACTCTACAGGGAACTACCTTCGAGGACCTTC; CDR3aa: CASRLYRELPSRTF; j_gene: TRBJ1-2; v_gene: TRBV6-1; d_gene: NA; abundance: NA; len: 14
CDR3nt: TGTGCCAGCAGTTACTCGAGCACTAATGAGCAGTACTTC; CDR3aa: CASSYSSTNEQYF; j_gene: TRBJ2-7; v_gene: TRBV6-6; d_gene: NA; abundance: NA; len: 13
CDR3nt: TGCGCCAGCAGCCCCCAGACAGACATAGAGCAGTACTTC; CDR3aa: CASSPQTDIEQYF; j_gene: TRBJ2-7; v_gene: TRBV5-1; d_gene: NA; abundance: NA; len: 13
CDR3nt: TGTGCCAGCTCATCAAGCTCAGGGGTCGAGCAGTACTTC; CDR3aa: CASSSSSGVEQYF; j_gene: TRBJ2-7; v_gene: TRBV18; d_gene: NA; abundance: NA; len: 13
CDR3nt: TGTGCCAGCAGTGAACTTAATGGGGGGATTCGGAATGAGCAGTTCTTC; CDR3aa: CASSELNGGIRNEQFF; j_gene: TRBJ2-1; v_gene: TRBV25-1; d_gene: NA; abundance: NA; len: 16
CDR3nt: TGCGCCAGCAGCCAAGACAGGAGGGACGAACTGTTTTTT; CDR3aa: CASSQDRRDELFF; j_gene: TRBJ1-4; v_gene: TRBV4-3; d_gene: NA; abundance: NA; len: 13
CDR3nt: TGTGCCAGCAGCCCGGACCTCGACGCGGGCTATGGCTACACCTTC; CDR3aa: CASSPDLDAGYGYTF; j_gene: TRBJ1-2; v_gene: TRBV11-3; d_gene: NA; abundance: NA; len: 15
CDR3nt: TGTGCCAGCAGTGAGACAGCCCGGTCCCAGTTCTTC; CDR3aa: CASSETARSQFF; j_gene: TRBJ2-1; v_gene: TRBV2; d_gene: NA; abundance: once; len: 12
CDR3nt: TGCGCCAGCAGCATACGACAGGGGAACACTGAAGCTTTCTTT; CDR3aa: CASSIRQGNTEAFF; j_gene: TRBJ1-1; v_gene: TRBV4-1; d_gene: TRBD1; abundance: NA; len: 14
CDR3nt: TGTGCCAGTACAGGGCAACCTAATGAAAAACTGTTTTTT; CDR3aa: CASTGQPNEKLFF; j_gene: TRBJ1-4; v_gene: TRBV28; d_gene: NA; abundance: NA; len: 13
CDR3nt: TGTGCCAGCACTCAACGGGGTGGCACAGATACGCAGTATTTT; CDR3aa: CASTQRGGTDTQYF; j_gene: TRBJ2-3; v_gene: TRBV7-2; d_gene: NA; abundance: NA; len: 14
CDR3nt: TGCGCCAGCAGCCACGGACAGGGAGAGGGGGGCTACACCTTC; CDR3aa: CASSHGQGEGGYTF; j_gene: TRBJ1-2; v_gene: TRBV5-1; d_gene: TRBD1; abundance: NA; len: 14